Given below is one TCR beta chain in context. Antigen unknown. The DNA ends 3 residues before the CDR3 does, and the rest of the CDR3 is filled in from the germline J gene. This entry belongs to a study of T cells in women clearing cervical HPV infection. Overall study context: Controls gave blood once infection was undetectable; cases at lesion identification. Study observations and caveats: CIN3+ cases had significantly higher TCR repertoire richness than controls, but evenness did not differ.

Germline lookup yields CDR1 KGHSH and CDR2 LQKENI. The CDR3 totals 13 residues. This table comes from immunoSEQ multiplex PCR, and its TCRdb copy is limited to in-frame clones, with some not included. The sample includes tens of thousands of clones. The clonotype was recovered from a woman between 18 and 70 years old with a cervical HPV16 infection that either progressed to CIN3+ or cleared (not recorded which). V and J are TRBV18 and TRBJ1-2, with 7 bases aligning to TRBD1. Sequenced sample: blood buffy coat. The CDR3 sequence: CASSPTGRSDYTF. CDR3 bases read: TGTGCCAGCTCACCGACAGGGCGGAGCGAC.